The 21 T cell receptor beta chains below all came from one sample that was sequenced in a study of T cell responses to AZD1222 COVID-19 vaccine (dated by TCRdb to 2020 to 2023). The library was produced with the immunoSEQ multiplex PCR assay. Entries here come from immuneACCESS through TCRdb and include only in-frame sequences with V and J called. Some clones fail to appear in such tables; in the studies checked, an unresolved V gene covers under half of the shortfall, and the cause of the remainder is unknown. The sample table records around 160,000 clones; about 93% of these occur just once. The ten most abundant clones make up 4% to 6% of the sample. This sample's time point label indicates: baseline before first vaccination. The sample was peripheral blood, taken on day 0 of AZD1222 vaccination. The receptors derive from an adult in good health.

V gene TRBV6-2 or TRBV6-3 combines with J gene TRBJ1-2; D is unresolved. Germline lookup yields CDR1 MNHEY and CDR2 SVGEGT. The CDR3 contains 14 residues. Between the trimmed V and J ends, which lost 5 bases and 4 bases, there was a span of 14 bases. This chain's CDR3 is CASSGTSRVYGYTF. Written as DNA, the CDR3 is TGTGCCAGCAGTGGCACCTCTAGGGTCTATGGCTACACCTTC.

The chain carries TRBV12-3 or TRBV12-4 and TRBJ1-6; D gene uncertain. V dropped 3 bases and J dropped 10 bases, with 10 bases sitting between them. The CDR3 contains 13 residues. In nucleotides, the CDR3 is TGTGCCAGCAGTTTGGAGAGCCCATCACCCCTCCACTTT. Translating it yields CASSLESPSPLHF.

V and J are TRBV7-9 and TRBJ1-1, with a weak D call TRBD1 (5 bases). CDR1 and CDR2 (germline): SEHNR, FQNEAQ (reference sequence). The germline V and J ends were trimmed by 5 bases and 3 bases, with 13 bases remaining between them. The CDR3 runs to 14 residues. This CDR3 reads CASSPRQTYTEAFF. The CDR3 coding sequence is TGTGCCAGCAGCCCCCGACAGACTTACACTGAAGCTTTCTTT.

The chain couples TRBV19 to TRBJ1-1; TRBD1 matches 7 bases. This CDR3 has 15 amino acids. In germline, CDR1 is LNHDA, CDR2 SQIVND (reference sequence). J gave up 5 bases and V 4 bases, and 10 bases lay outside the gene matches. The DNA of the CDR3 is TGTGCCAGTAGTACCCTGGAGGGGGCCAGTACTGAAGCTTTCTTT. Its translation: CASSTLEGASTEAFF.

J is TRBJ2-7 and V is TRBV5-5, with D possibly matching TRBD1 (6 bases). Germline V gives CDR1 SGHKS, CDR2 YYEKEE (reference sequence). V dropped 4 bases and J dropped 1 base, with 12 bases sitting between them. CDR3 length equals 14 residues. The CDR3 reads CASSPGVRSYEQYF. CDR3 bases: TGTGCCAGCAGCCCAGGGGTTAGATCCTACGAGCAGTACTTC.

The rearrangement links TRBV18 to TRBJ1-2; no clear D gene. There are 12 residues in the CDR3. Germline CDR1 reads KGHSH; CDR2 reads LQKENI. The V gene lost 3 bases and the J gene lost 13 bases, with 15 bases spanning the gap. The CDR3 DNA reads TGTGCCAGCTCACCCCTAGGGCAGTTGTTCACCTTC. Protein: CASSPLGQLFTF.

This clone was observed once. The V gene is TRBV7-9, the J gene TRBJ1-2, with 10 bases identical to TRBD1. Germline CDR1 is SEHNR and CDR2 is FQNEAQ (reference sequence). The CDR3 totals 14 residues. The trim removed 5 bases at V and 6 bases at J, leaving 6 bases unmatched. The CDR3 sequence: CASSRQGAEDGYTF. DNA of the CDR3: TGTGCCAGCAGCCGACAGGGGGCAGAGGATGGCTACACCTTC.

This chain joins TRBV14 and TRBJ1-3; D is uncertain. The V gene's germline CDR1 is SGHDN and CDR2 FVKESK. Trimming stripped 3 bases from V and 2 bases from J, with 14 bases between. CDR3 length equals 16 residues. The CDR3 reads CASSQGGWGAGNTIYF. CDR3 bases: TGTGCCAGCAGCCAGGGAGGATGGGGTGCTGGAAACACCATATATTTT.

The chain has TRBV7-2 and TRBJ2-7; D possibly corresponds to TRBD1 (6 bases). CDR3 length: 13 residues. V shed 0 bases and J shed 9 bases, with 12 bases lying between them. The germline gives CDR1 SGHTA, CDR2 FQGNSA. CDR3 residues: CASSLAGAGGQYF. CDR3 nucleotide sequence: TGTGCCAGCAGCTTAGCGGGGGCTGGGGGGCAGTACTTC. Full variable domain (rest looked up from reference TRBV7-2 and TRBJ2-7): GAGVSQSPSNKVTEKGKDVELRCDPISGHTALYWYRQSLGQGLEFLIYFQGNSAPDKSGLPSDRFSAERTGGSVSTLTIQRTQQEDSAVYLCASSLAGAGGQYFGPGTRLTVT.

The chain carries TRBV5-5 and TRBJ2-7; 12 bases align to TRBD2. Germline V CDR1 and CDR2: SGHKS, YYEKEE (reference sequence). This CDR3 spans 19 amino acids. V was clipped by 4 bases and J by 0 bases; unmatched bases: 14. The CDR3 protein is CASSPAGLAGIPASYEQYF. CDR3 DNA sequence: TGTGCCAGCAGCCCGGCGGGACTAGCGGGTATACCGGCCTCCTACGAGCAGTACTTC.

The J gene is TRBJ2-2, the V gene TRBV7-2, with a possible D match to TRBD2 (5 bases). The CDR3 is 15 amino acids. CDR1 is SGHTA, CDR2 FQGNSA, per germline. The V gene lost 5 bases and the J gene lost 4 bases, with 14 bases spanning the gap. CDR3 region: CASSTKRPPTGELFF. CDR3 sequence (DNA): TGTGCCAGCAGCACGAAGCGGCCCCCCACCGGGGAGCTGTTTTTT.

This clone was counted only a few times. CDR3 in amino acids: CAISEKGGWTLTF. CDR3 sequence (DNA): TGTGCCATCAGTGAGAAAGGAGGTTGGACGCTCACCTTC. The V and J genes are TRBV10-3 and TRBJ1-2, with D unresolved. The CDR3 contains 13 residues. The V and J ends lost 2 bases and 13 bases respectively, with 17 bases between them. Germline V lookup: CDR1 ENHRY, CDR2 SYGVKD.

This clone was seen a few times. This chain uses TRBV29-1 with TRBJ1-2; D might be TRBD1 (5 bases). This CDR3 spans 13 amino acids. V was trimmed by 4 bases and J by 1 base, leaving 10 bases between them. The V gene's germline CDR1 is SQVTM and CDR2 ANQGSEA. As DNA, the CDR3 is TGCAGCGTTGGGGCGACAGATAACTATGGCTACACCTTC. Translation: CSVGATDNYGYTF.

The chain has TRBV2 and TRBJ2-3; D gene ambiguous. The germline V gene has CDR1 SNHLY and CDR2 FYNNEI. The CDR3 extends over 12 amino acids. V was shortened by 10 bases and J by 6 bases, with 14 bases between the two germline ends. CDR3: CATGSLSDTQYF. CDR3 coding DNA: TGTGCCACTGGGTCCTTATCGGATACGCAGTATTTT.

The J gene is TRBJ1-2, the V gene TRBV6-2 or TRBV6-3, with D uncertain. The CDR3 is 13 residues long. V was pared by 2 bases and J by 8 bases, with 12 bases between. From germline, CDR1 is MNHEY and CDR2 SVGEGT. The CDR3: CASSYVPSEGYTF. The CDR3 DNA is TGTGCCAGCAGTTACGTTCCATCGGAAGGCTACACCTTC.

This chain connects TRBV12-5 to TRBJ2-1, with TRBD2 identical over 11 bases. The CDR3 covers 15 residues. CDR1 and CDR2 from the germline V gene are LGHNT and FRNRAP. With 5 bases clipped from V and 3 bases from J, the junction kept 3 bases outside the gene matches. The CDR3 DNA sequence: TGTGCTAGTGGTGTGGGGACTAGCGGCTACAATGAGCAGTTCTTC. It translates to CASGVGTSGYNEQFF.

The chain joins TRBV3-1 (or the pseudogene TRBV3-2) to TRBJ2-5; 7 bases map to TRBD1. Trimming removed 4 bases from V and 1 base from J; junction bases left unmatched: 9. Germline lookup yields CDR1 LGHDT and CDR2 YNNKEL (reference sequence). The CDR3 runs to 16 residues. The CDR3 reads CASSPPTGLGQETQYF. The CDR3 DNA sequence: TGTGCCAGCAGCCCACCGACAGGGCTAGGCCAAGAGACCCAGTACTTC.

The V and J genes are TRBV20-1 and TRBJ2-7, with a tentative D call TRBD1 (5 bases). The V end lost 3 bases, the J end lost 2 bases, and 11 bases lay between the germline ends. The germline CDR1 and CDR2 sequences are DFQATT and SNEGSKA (reference sequence). The CDR3 length is 13 residues. The CDR3 DNA reads TGCAGTGCTAGTGTCGACAGCCCCTACGAGCAGTACTTC. Protein sequence: CSASVDSPYEQYF.

V is TRBV2 and J is TRBJ2-2; 7 bases are shared with TRBD2. The CDR3 is made up of 13 amino acids. From germline, CDR1 is SNHLY and CDR2 FYNNEI. V shed 5 bases and J 8 bases; nucleotides not matched to a gene: 5. This CDR3 is CASSPRGTGELFF. CDR3 nucleotides: TGTGCCAGCAGTCCGCGGGGGACGGGGGAGCTGTTTTTT.

This chain joins TRBV7-8 and TRBJ1-6; the D gene is possibly TRBD1 (6 bases). The ends were cut back, 5 bases at V and 9 bases at J, with 20 bases in the middle. The CDR3 runs to 16 residues. Germline values: CDR1 SGHVS, CDR2 FQNEAQ. The DNA for the CDR3 is TGTGCCAGCAGCCCAGGGGCGGTTCAGGGACGTTCACCCCTCCACTTT. This translates into CASSPGAVQGRSPLHF.

The genes are TRBV24-1 and TRBJ2-5, with D unresolved. Germline V gene sequence: CDR1 KGHDR, CDR2 SFDVKD. The CDR3 extends over 15 amino acids. Trimming took 8 bases from V and 2 from J, leaving 17 bases between them. Here the CDR3 reads CATTPPVHGQETQYF. The CDR3 DNA is TGTGCCACCACCCCCCCTGTTCACGGACAAGAGACCCAGTACTTC.